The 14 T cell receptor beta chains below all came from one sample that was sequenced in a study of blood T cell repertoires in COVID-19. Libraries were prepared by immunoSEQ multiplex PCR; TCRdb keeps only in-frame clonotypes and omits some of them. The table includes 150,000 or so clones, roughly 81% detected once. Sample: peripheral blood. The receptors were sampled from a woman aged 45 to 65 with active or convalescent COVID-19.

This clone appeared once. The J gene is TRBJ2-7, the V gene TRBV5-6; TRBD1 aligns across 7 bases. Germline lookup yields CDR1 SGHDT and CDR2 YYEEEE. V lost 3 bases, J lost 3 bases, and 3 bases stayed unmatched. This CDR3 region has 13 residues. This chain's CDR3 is CASSSRTGYEQYF. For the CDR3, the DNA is TGTGCCAGCAGCTCTAGGACAGGCTACGAGCAGTACTTC.

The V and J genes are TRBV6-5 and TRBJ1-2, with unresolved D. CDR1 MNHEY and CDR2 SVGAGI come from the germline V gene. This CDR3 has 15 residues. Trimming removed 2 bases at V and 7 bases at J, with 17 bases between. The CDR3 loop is CASSYRIGSGFGYTF. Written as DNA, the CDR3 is TGTGCCAGCAGTTACCGAATCGGTTCGGGGTTTGGCTACACCTTC.

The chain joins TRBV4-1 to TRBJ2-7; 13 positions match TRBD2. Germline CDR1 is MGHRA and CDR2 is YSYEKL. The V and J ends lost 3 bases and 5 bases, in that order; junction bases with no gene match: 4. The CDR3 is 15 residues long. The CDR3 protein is CASSQGLAGFDEQYF. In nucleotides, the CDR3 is TGCGCCAGCAGCCAGGGACTAGCGGGATTCGACGAGCAGTACTTC.

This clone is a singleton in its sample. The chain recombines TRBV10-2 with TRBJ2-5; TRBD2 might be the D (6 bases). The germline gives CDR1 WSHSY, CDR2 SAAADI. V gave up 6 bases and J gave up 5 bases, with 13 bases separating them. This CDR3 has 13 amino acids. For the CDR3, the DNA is TGCGCCAGCAGGGATAACAGCGGGGAGACCCAGTACTTC. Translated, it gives CASRDNSGETQYF.

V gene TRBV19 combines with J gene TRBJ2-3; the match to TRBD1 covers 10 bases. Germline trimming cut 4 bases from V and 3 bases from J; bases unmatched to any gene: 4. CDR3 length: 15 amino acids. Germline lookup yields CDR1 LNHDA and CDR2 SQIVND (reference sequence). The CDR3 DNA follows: TGTGCCAGTAGTAGACCGGGACAGGGGACAGATACGCAGTATTTT. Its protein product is CASSRPGQGTDTQYF.

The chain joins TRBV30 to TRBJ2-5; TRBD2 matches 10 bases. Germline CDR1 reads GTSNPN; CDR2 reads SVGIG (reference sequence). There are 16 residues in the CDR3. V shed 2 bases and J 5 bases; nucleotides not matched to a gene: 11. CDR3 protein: CAWSRGLAGDKETQYF. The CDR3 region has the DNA TGTGCCTGGAGTAGGGGGCTAGCGGGAGACAAGGAGACCCAGTACTTC.

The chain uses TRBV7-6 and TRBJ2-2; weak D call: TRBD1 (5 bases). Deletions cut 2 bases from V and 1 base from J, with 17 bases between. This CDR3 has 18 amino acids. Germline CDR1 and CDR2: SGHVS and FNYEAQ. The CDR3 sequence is CASSLRTGLPLNTGELFF. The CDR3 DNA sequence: TGTGCCAGCAGCTTAAGAACAGGCCTGCCCTTGAACACCGGGGAGCTGTTTTTT.

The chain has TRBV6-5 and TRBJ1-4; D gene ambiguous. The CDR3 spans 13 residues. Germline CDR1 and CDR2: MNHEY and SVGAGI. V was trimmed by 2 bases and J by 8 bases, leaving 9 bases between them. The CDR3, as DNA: TGTGCCAGCAGTTACGAGTCTAGGGAAAAACTGTTTTTT. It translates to CASSYESREKLFF.

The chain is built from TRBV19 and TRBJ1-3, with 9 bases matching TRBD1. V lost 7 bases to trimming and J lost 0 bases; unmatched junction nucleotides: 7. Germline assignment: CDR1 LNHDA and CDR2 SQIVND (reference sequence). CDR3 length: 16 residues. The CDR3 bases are TGTGCCAGTAACCCGGACAGGGGCCGCTCTGGAAACACCATATATTTT. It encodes CASNPDRGRSGNTIYF.

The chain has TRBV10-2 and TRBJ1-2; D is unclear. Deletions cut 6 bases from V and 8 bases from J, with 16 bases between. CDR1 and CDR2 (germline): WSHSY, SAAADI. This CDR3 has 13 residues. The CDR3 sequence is CASSPTEGGGYTF. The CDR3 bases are TGCGCCAGCAGCCCCACAGAGGGTGGAGGCTACACCTTC.

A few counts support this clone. The CDR3 bases are TGTGCCACCAGCAGGGCAGGGGGTCGGGGAGGAAATGAGCAGTTCTTC. It translates to CATSRAGGRGGNEQFF. The V and J genes are TRBV15 and TRBJ2-1, with a tentative D call TRBD1 (7 bases). The CDR3 consists of 16 residues. V was clipped by 3 bases and J by 7 bases, with 19 bases between them. Per the germline V gene, CDR1 is LNHNV and CDR2 is YYDKDF (reference sequence).

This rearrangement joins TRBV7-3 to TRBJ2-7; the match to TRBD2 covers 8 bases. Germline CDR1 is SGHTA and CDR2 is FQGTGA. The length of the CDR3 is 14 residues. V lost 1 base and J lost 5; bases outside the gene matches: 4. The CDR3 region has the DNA TGTGCCAGCAGCTTAAACGGGAGGGGCGACGAGCAGTACTTC. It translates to CASSLNGRGDEQYF.

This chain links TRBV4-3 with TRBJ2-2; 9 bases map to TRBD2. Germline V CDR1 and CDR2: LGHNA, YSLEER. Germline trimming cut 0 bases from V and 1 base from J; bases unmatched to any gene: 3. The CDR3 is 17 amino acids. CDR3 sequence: CASSQDAAGGNTGELFF. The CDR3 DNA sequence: TGCGCCAGCAGCCAAGATGCAGCGGGGGGGAACACCGGGGAGCTGTTTTTT.

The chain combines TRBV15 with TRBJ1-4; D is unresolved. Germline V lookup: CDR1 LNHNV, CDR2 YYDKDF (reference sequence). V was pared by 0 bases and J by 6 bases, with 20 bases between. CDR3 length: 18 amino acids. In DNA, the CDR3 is TGTGCCACCAGCAGAGACGCGACTAAGACATATCGAGATGAAAAACTGTTTTTT. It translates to CATSRDATKTYRDEKLFF.